The 17 T cell receptor beta chains below come from one sample, sequenced in a study of blood T cell repertoires in COVID-19. The protocol was immunoSEQ multiplex PCR, while the TCRdb copy is restricted to in-frame clones and leaves out a portion. The table includes around 240,000 clones, around 90% detected once. Sequencing was performed on PBMCs or T cells enriched from blood (not recorded which). The receptors shown here come from a man aged 45-65 years who had been exposed to COVID-19.

The genes are TRBV5-1 and TRBJ1-2; a weak D match, TRBD1 (5 bases). CDR1 SGHRS and CDR2 YFSETQ come from the germline V gene. V was pared by 1 base and J by 2 bases, with 9 bases between. This CDR3 region has 14 residues. CDR3 in amino acids: CASSLSTGNYGYTF. As DNA, the CDR3 is TGCGCCAGCAGCTTGAGCACAGGAAACTATGGCTACACCTTC.

The chain is built from TRBV7-8 and TRBJ1-5; D possibly corresponds to TRBD1 (6 bases). V lost 2 bases and J lost 2, with 19 bases in between. CDR1 and CDR2 (germline): SGHVS, FQNEAQ. This CDR3 has 18 amino acids. As DNA, the CDR3 is TGTGCCAGCAGCTTACGCGGACAGCCGTTTCGTGGCAATCAGCCCCAGCATTTT. Translated, it gives CASSLRGQPFRGNQPQHF.

The chain uses TRBV5-1 and TRBJ2-1, with D uncertain. Germline loops: CDR1 SGHRS, CDR2 YFSETQ. CDR3 length: 14 amino acids. Trimming pared 0 bases from V and 12 bases from J, leaving 16 bases between. Here the CDR3 DNA reads TGCGCCAGCAGCTTGGATACCCATATAGATCGGCAGTTCTTC. Its protein is CASSLDTHIDRQFF.

The chain links TRBV11-3 to TRBJ1-6, with no clear D. Per the germline V gene, CDR1 is SGHNT and CDR2 is YENEEA. The germline V and J ends were trimmed by 6 bases and 13 bases, with 16 bases remaining between them. The CDR3 runs to 13 residues. CDR3 nucleotides: TGTGCCAGCAGTCACCGATCACCGGGGCCCCTCCACTTT. Its translation: CASSHRSPGPLHF.

The chain carries TRBV2 and TRBJ2-7, with a weak D call TRBD1 (9 bases). V was clipped by 7 bases and J by 2 bases, with 18 bases between them. This CDR3 spans 15 amino acids. Germline CDR1 reads SNHLY; CDR2 reads FYNNEI. The CDR3 DNA sequence: TGTGCCAGCAAGCGGGGGACAGGGAAGACCTACGAGCAGTACTTC. This sequence encodes CASKRGTGKTYEQYF.

The chain recombines TRBV6-1 with TRBJ1-2, with D unclear. The length of the CDR3 is 18 residues. Trimming left V 3 bases short and J 6 bases short, with 26 bases between. Germline CDR1 MNHNS, CDR2 SASEGT. The CDR3 nucleotides read TGTGCCAGCAGTGACGTCTTTTGGTCCCTCGCGACCCGGGATGGCTACACCTTC. Translation gives CASSDVFWSLATRDGYTF.

The genes are TRBV19 and TRBJ2-2; 12 nucleotides align to TRBD1. Germline V gene lookup returns CDR1 LNHDA and CDR2 SQIVND (reference sequence). The CDR3 sequence is 16 residues long. V lost 4 bases to trimming and J lost 6 bases; unmatched junction nucleotides: 6. This CDR3 is CASSRRRDRGPGELFF. DNA for the CDR3: TGTGCCAGTAGTAGACGCCGGGACAGGGGGCCCGGGGAGCTGTTTTTT.

The chain combines TRBV15 with TRBJ1-1; TRBD1 matches at 9 bases. Germline V gives CDR1 LNHNV, CDR2 YYDKDF (reference sequence). CDR3 length: 15 amino acids. V trimming: 6 bases; J trimming: 5 bases; junction bases outside the gene matches: 10. CDR3 region: CATRIFTGGRTEAFF. The CDR3 nucleotides are TGTGCCACCAGGATTTTTACAGGGGGCCGAACTGAAGCTTTCTTT. The variable domain in full, completed from reference TRBV15 and TRBJ1-1, reads DAMVIQNPRYQVTQFGKPVTLSCSQTLNHNVMYWYQQKSSQAPKLLFHYYDKDFNNEADTPDNFQSRRPNTSFCFLDIRSPGLGDTAMYLCATRIFTGGRTEAFFGQGTRLTVV.

The chain couples TRBV6-5 to TRBJ1-5; D remains unclear. This CDR3 has 15 amino acids. Trimming took 6 bases from V and 7 from J, leaving 19 bases between them. The germline V gene encodes CDR1 MNHEY and CDR2 SVGAGI. The CDR3 bases are TGTGCCAGCAGCCCCTTCGGGGAATTAGGACAGCCCCAGCATTTT. The encoded protein is CASSPFGELGQPQHF.

In its sample, this clone was seen once. CDR3 sequence: CASSQGGRGPNTEAFF. The CDR3, as DNA: TGTGCCAGCAGCCAAGGTGGCAGGGGACCCAACACTGAAGCTTTCTTT. The V call is TRBV14, the J call TRBJ1-1, with D perhaps matching TRBD1 (6 bases). Trimming shortened V by 1 base and J by 2 bases, and 14 bases separated the two germline ends. CDR3 length: 16 amino acids. CDR1 SGHDN and CDR2 FVKESK come from the germline V gene.

This clone has more than one count but fewer than ten. V is TRBV27 and J is TRBJ1-2, with 7 bases aligning to TRBD1. Trimming removed 6 bases from V and 3 bases from J; junction bases left unmatched: 22. CDR1 MNHEY and CDR2 SMNVEV come from the germline V gene (reference sequence). The CDR3 contains 19 residues. CDR3 DNA sequence: TGTGCCAGCAGACCCCTCCTTCGAGGACAGGTGACGCCATACTATGGCTACACCTTC. Encoded protein: CASRPLLRGQVTPYYGYTF.

J is TRBJ1-2 and V is TRBV5-1; D is ambiguous. Looked up from germline, CDR1 is SGHRS and CDR2 is YFSETQ. The CDR3 covers 13 residues. Trimming stripped 5 bases from V and 6 bases from J, with 14 bases between. The CDR3 here is CASRRAPEDGYTF. CDR3 bases: TGCGCCAGCAGAAGGGCGCCGGAGGATGGCTACACCTTC. Full variable domain (outside the CDR3, taken from reference TRBV5-1 and TRBJ1-2): KAGVTQTPRYLIKTRGQQVTLSCSPISGHRSVSWYQQTPGQGLQFLFEYFSETQRNKGNFPGRFSGRQFSNSRSEMNVSTLELGDSALYLCASRRAPEDGYTFGSGTRLTVV.

V and J are TRBV7-8 and TRBJ2-5, with 10 bases aligning to TRBD2. The V and J ends lost 3 bases and 4 bases, in that order; junction bases with no gene match: 5. This CDR3 comprises 15 residues. The germline gives CDR1 SGHVS, CDR2 FQNEAQ. The CDR3, as DNA: TGTGCCAGCAGCTTTAGCGGGGGGTCGTTAGAGACCCAGTACTTC. It is translated as CASSFSGGSLETQYF. The complete variable domain, with remaining parts taken from reference TRBV7-8 and TRBJ2-5, reads GAGVSQSPRYKVAKRGQDVALRCDPISGHVSLFWYQQALGQGPEFLTYFQNEAQLDKSGLPSDRFFAERPEGSVSTLKIQRTQQEDSAVYLCASSFSGGSLETQYFGPGTRLLVL.

The chain combines TRBV6-5 with TRBJ1-3, with D unresolved. V lost 0 bases and J 2 bases, leaving 8 bases between the germline ends. CDR1 MNHEY and CDR2 SVGAGI come from the germline V gene. The CDR3 spans 15 residues. The CDR3 region is CASSYSPHPGNTIYF. The DNA of the CDR3 is TGTGCCAGCAGTTACTCGCCACATCCTGGAAACACCATATATTTT.

CDR3 sequence: CASSYTRQSDTQYF. DNA of the CDR3: TGTGCCAGCAGCTACACCCGACAGTCAGATACGCAGTATTTT. V and J are TRBV7-9 and TRBJ2-3, with a possible D match to TRBD1 (5 bases). Trimming left V 4 bases short and J 4 bases short, with 12 bases between. Germline lookup yields CDR1 SEHNR and CDR2 FQNEAQ (reference sequence). The CDR3 length is 14 residues.

The genes are TRBV27 and TRBJ1-1, with D perhaps matching TRBD1 (6 bases). CDR1 MNHEY and CDR2 SMNVEV come from the germline V gene (reference sequence). The CDR3 spans 15 residues. V gave up 3 bases and J gave up 1 base, with 12 bases separating them. The CDR3 nucleotides read TGTGCCAGCAGTTTTGGTAGGGGGTGGAACACTGAAGCTTTCTTT. Translated: CASSFGRGWNTEAFF.

This chain connects TRBV7-9 to TRBJ2-7, with a possible D match to TRBD1 (6 bases). The CDR3 sequence is 13 residues long. The germline CDR1 and CDR2 sequences are SEHNR and FQNEAQ (reference sequence). Trimming took off 5 bases at V and 2 bases at J, with 10 bases between the two ends. CDR3: CASSLQGTYEQYV. CDR3 DNA sequence: TGTGCCAGCAGCCTACAGGGAACCTACGAGCAGTACGTC.